The rows below give T cell receptor beta chains drawn from one sample of a study of T cells in Graves' hyperthyroidism and ophthalmopathy. TCRdb reanalysed the multiplex PCR reads using MiXCR and keeps one entry per CDR3 protein. Of nearly 750,000 distinct CDR3 sequences in the sample, just over 35% were seen once. The sample comprised blood. The receptors were sampled from a woman between 40 and 50 years old with Graves' hyperthyroidism. CDR3s include the opening cysteine and the closing phenylalanine or tryptophan. A D gene is named only where the DNA matches it firmly. The size field is filled for only some rows; it gives once, few, many or a size class.

cdr3_nt,cdr3_aa,d_call,j_call,v_call,clone_size
TGTGCCAGCACCCTTGGACCGGACACTGAAGCTTTCTTT,CASTLGPDTEAFF,.,TRBJ1-1,TRBV7-3,many
TGTGCCTGCACCCCCCGGACCAAAAACTATGGCTACACCTTC,CACTPRTKNYGYTF,.,TRBJ1-2,TRBV12-3/TRBV12-4,.
TGTGCCAGCAGGGGACAGGGCGTGAATTCACCCCTCCACTTT,CASRGQGVNSPLHF,TRBD1,TRBJ1-6,TRBV7-9,many
TGTGCCAGCAGTTTTTACGGACAGGGAGGTTACGAGCAGTACTTC,CASSFYGQGGYEQYF,TRBD1,TRBJ2-7,TRBV12-3/TRBV12-4,.
TGTGCCAGCAGCCAAGATCTCCGGGGAGATGGCTACACCTTC,CASSQDLRGDGYTF,.,TRBJ1-2,TRBV14,few
TGTGCCAGCAGCCAAGTTGGGGCAGGCGAAGGAAACACCATATATTTT,CASSQVGAGEGNTIYF,.,TRBJ1-3,TRBV14,.
TGTGCCAGTAGTCCGAATCCCCGGACAGGGTTCAATCAGCCCCAGCATTTT,CASSPNPRTGFNQPQHF,TRBD1,TRBJ1-5,TRBV19,.
TGCAGTCCTAGACGGCGGGAGGCCTACGAGCAGTACTTC,CSPRRREAYEQYF,TRBD2,TRBJ2-7,TRBV20-1,few
TGTGCCACCAGCAGTTACCTTAACCTATGTGAAGCTTTCTTT,CATSSYLNLCEAFF,.,TRBJ1-1,TRBV15,.
TGCAGTAAGCGGGGCTACCAAGAGACCCAGTACTTC,CSKRGYQETQYF,TRBD2,TRBJ2-5,TRBV20-1,.
TGTGCCAACAGCGACGAGACCCCTTTGAGCAATCAGCCCCAGCATTTT,CANSDETPLSNQPQHF,.,TRBJ1-5,TRBV6-5,.
TGTGCCAGCAGCTTAGACGGGACAGCGAATGAAAAACTGTTTTTT,CASSLDGTANEKLFF,TRBD1,TRBJ1-4,TRBV7-2,few
TGCGCCAGCAGCCAAGATGGCCAGGGGACCTACGAGCAGTACTTC,CASSQDGQGTYEQYF,.,TRBJ2-7,TRBV4-1,.
TGTGCCAGCAGGAAAAGTCCAGCTGGGGCCAACGTCCTGACTTTC,CASRKSPAGANVLTF,.,TRBJ2-6,TRBV7-3,.
TGCGCCAGCAGCCCAATACCTGGACAGAGATACGAGCAGTACTTC,CASSPIPGQRYEQYF,.,TRBJ2-7,TRBV5-1,many